There are a few counts of the clone carrying this T cell receptor (beta chain). The data were taken from a study of blood T cell repertoires in COVID-19. The CDR3 has 14 amino acids. Germline V gene data show CDR1 as KGHSH and CDR2 as LQKENI. V shed 3 bases and J shed 6 bases, with 14 bases lying between them. Profiling relied on immunoSEQ multiplex PCR, and the TCRdb table lists in-frame clones only, not all of them. The repertoire includes approximately 400,000 clones, roughly 87% of them detected once, and about 5% sits in the top ten. The chain uses TRBV18 and TRBJ1-2; TRBD1 is a possible D gene (5 bases). The source of this sequence is a woman in her forties or fifties who had recovered from COVID-19. Specimen: PBMCs or T cells enriched from blood (not recorded which). CDR3 region: CASSPKQGMDGYTF. CDR3 nucleotides: TGTGCCAGCTCACCCAAGCAGGGTATGGATGGCTACACCTTC.